Detailed here is one TCR beta chain. Its matching antigen is unknown. This specimen includes other DNA sequences encoding the same CDR3. In the original workflow: Junction-only immunoSEQ data arrived without quality scores, meaning filtering differed. Libraries were prepared by immunoSEQ multiplex PCR; TCRdb keeps only in-frame clonotypes and omits some of them. The V and J calls and clone size were taken over from that table, and D and trimming were inferred from the DNA. The table lists about 2.4 million clones, 93% of them singletons. CDR1 MNHNS and CDR2 SASEGT come from the germline V gene. The junction had 1 base not matched to a gene; V was cut back by 0 bases and J by 4 bases. CDR3 size: 15 residues. This entry comes from a study of shared clonotypes between healthy human individuals. General study findings and limits: Between several donors, naive CD4 clonotypes were shared at a level of around 5.2%.

Material for sequencing was naive CD4+ T cells from PBMCs. Sample subset: CD45RA+ positively selected. V is TRBV6-1 and J is TRBJ2-7; 12 bases line up with TRBD2. This receptor was taken from a man aged 18 to 29 in good health. Some clones in this sample may be carry-over from other donors' samples. CDR3 in DNA: TGTGCCAGCAGTGAAGCCGGGACTAGCGGGTACGAGCAGTACTTC. This codes for CASSEAGTSGYEQYF.